The 4 T cell receptor beta chains presented below share a single source sample, sequenced in a study of cytomegalovirus exposure and HLA in healthy donors. The assay was immunoSEQ multiplex PCR, and TCRdb's table has in-frame clones only and misses some. The data contain roughly 200,000 clones, around nine tenths of them singletons. Sequences were obtained from PBMCs. The source of these receptors is a man under 40 in good health and CMV-seropositive.

This sequence joins TRBV2 and TRBJ2-7; TRBD2 matches at 14 bases. With 6 bases clipped from V and 6 bases from J, the junction kept 4 bases outside the gene matches. The CDR3 runs 14 residues. Germline CDR1 reads SNHLY; CDR2 reads FYNNEI. CDR3 residues: CASRGLAGVGEQYF. The DNA for the CDR3 is TGTGCCAGCAGGGGACTAGCGGGGGTCGGCGAGCAGTACTTC.

This chain uses TRBV9 with TRBJ2-1; D possibly corresponds to TRBD1 (5 bases). Trimming cost V 2 bases and J 12 bases, with 12 bases left between them. Germline assignment: CDR1 SGDLS and CDR2 YYNGEE. CDR3 length: 12 amino acids. CDR3 amino acids: CASSVDSSWQFF. CDR3 sequence (DNA): TGTGCCAGCAGCGTCGACAGTTCCTGGCAGTTCTTC.

The chain carries TRBV4-1 and TRBJ1-1; weak D call: TRBD1 (6 bases). The CDR3 contains 15 residues. The germline V and J ends were trimmed by 0 bases and 4 bases, with 12 bases remaining between them. Per the germline V gene, CDR1 is MGHRA and CDR2 is YSYEKL. As DNA, the CDR3 is TGCGCCAGCAGCCAAGAAGGGGGACACATCACTGAAGCTTTCTTT. Translating it yields CASSQEGGHITEAFF.

The rearrangement joins TRBV5-4 to TRBJ2-7; TRBD1 matches at 9 bases. The CDR3 is 13 residues long. Germline V CDR1 and CDR2: SGHNT, YYREEE (reference sequence). V trimming: 2 bases; J trimming: 7 bases; junction bases outside the gene matches: 4. The CDR3 region has the DNA TGTGCCAGCAGCTTTACGACAGGGGGGGAGCAGTACTTC. Its protein is CASSFTTGGEQYF.